The clone carrying this T cell receptor beta chain was detected a few times. The table came from immunoSEQ multiplex PCR; TCRdb's copy has only in-frame clones and leaves some out. This table holds 90,000 to 130,000 clones, 85% to 95% found once. This sample was included in a study of OX40 agonist ivuxolimab in advanced cancers. V shed 6 bases, J shed 7 bases, and the junction held 8 bases outside the gene matches. Germline V gene sequence: CDR1 MNHNS, CDR2 SASEGT. This CDR3 has 13 residues. The chain is built from TRBV6-1 and TRBJ2-7, with 8 bases identical to TRBD1. This clonotype was sampled from an adult with an advanced solid tumor such as melanoma, head and neck, liver or kidney cancer. This sample comprised CD4+ or CD8+ T cells sorted from blood, obtained in a trial of the OX40 agonist ivuxolimab. The CDR3 DNA reads TGTGCCAGCAGGGGACAGGTCAGTCCTGAGCAGTACTTC. Protein: CASRGQVSPEQYF.